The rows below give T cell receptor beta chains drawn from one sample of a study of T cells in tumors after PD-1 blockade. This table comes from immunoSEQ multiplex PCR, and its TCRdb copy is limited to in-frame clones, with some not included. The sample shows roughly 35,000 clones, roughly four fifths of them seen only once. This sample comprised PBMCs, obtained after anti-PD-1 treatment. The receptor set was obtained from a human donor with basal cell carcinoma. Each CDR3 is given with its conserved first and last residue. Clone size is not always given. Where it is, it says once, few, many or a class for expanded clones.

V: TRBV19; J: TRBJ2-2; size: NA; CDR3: CASSIGTGWSRNTGELFF
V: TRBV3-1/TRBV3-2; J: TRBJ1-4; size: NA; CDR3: CASSHKRATNEKLFF
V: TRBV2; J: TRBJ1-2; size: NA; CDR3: CASSPRDGYTF
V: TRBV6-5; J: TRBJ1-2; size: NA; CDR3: CASSKLNYGYTF
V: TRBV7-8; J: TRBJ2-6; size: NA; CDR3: CASSLYADSGANVLTF
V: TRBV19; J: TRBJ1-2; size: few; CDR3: CASSSGRIVDYGYTF
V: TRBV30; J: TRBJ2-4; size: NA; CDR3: CAWNQLRAKNIQYF
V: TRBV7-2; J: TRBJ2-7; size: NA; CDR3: CASSLTGAYEQYF
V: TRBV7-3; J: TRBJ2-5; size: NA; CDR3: CASSASAVETQYF
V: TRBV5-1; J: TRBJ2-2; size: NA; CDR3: CASSPGTDTGELFF
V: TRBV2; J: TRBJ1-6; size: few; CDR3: CASSEQILSPLHF
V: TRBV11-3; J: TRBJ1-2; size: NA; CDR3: CASSFRGLYGYTF
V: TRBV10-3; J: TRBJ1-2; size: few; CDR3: CAISDGGFDGYTF
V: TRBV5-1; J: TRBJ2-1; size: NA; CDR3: CASSRGALADGEQFF
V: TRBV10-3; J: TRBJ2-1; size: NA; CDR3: CAISVSGDEQFF
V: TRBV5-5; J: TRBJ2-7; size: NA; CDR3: CASSTLHDRRNEQYF
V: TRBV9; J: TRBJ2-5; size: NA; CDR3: CASSVGSGRTQYF
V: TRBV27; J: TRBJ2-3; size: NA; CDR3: CASSFDRVTDTQYF
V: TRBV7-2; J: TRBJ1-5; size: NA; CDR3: CASSPRITGLSNQPQHF
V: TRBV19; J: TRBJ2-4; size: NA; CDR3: CASSPLGGNIQYF
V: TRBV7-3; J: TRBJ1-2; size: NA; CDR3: CASSRTGDPNYGYTF
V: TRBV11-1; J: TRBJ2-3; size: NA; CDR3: CASSSTLSTDTQYF
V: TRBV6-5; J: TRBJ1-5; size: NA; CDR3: CASSYGAADQPQHF
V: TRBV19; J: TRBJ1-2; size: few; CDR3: CASSIGVEYGYTF
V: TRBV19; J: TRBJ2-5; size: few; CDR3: CASSIPQETQYF
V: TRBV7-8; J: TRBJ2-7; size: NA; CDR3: CASAVRTGSYEQYF
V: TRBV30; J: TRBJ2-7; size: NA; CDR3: CAWSGLINFNEQYF